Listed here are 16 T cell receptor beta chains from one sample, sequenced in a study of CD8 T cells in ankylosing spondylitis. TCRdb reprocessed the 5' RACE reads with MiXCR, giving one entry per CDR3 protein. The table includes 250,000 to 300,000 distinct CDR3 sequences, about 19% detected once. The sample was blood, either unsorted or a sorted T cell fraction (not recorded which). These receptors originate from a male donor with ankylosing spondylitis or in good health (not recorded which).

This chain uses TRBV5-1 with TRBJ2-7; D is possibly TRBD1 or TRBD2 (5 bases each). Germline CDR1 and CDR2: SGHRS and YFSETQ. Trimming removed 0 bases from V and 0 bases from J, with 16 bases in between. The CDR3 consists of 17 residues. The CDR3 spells CASSLARGVRPSYEQYV. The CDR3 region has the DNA TGCGCCAGCAGCTTGGCCCGAGGGGTGCGGCCCTCCTACGAGCAGTACGTC.

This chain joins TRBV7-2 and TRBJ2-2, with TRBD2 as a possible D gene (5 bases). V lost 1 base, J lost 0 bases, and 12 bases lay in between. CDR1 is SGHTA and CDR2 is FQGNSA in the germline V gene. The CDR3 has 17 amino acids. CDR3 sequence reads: CASSLGLAEANTGELFF. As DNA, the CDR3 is TGTGCCAGCAGCTTAGGCTTGGCGGAGGCGAACACCGGGGAGCTGTTTTTT.

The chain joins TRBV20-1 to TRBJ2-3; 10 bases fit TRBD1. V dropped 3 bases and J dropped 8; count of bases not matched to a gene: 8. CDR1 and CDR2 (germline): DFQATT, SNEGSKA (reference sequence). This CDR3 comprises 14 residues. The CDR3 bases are TGCAGTGCTAGCCCGGGACAGGGGAGGGGTACGCAGTATTTT. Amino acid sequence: CSASPGQGRGTQYF.

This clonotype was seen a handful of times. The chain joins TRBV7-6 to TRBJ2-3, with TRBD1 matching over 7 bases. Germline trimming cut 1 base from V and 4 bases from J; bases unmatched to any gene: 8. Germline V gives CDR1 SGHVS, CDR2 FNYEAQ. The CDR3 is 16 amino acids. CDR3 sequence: CASSLDQGGISDTQYF. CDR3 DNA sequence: TGTGCCAGCAGCTTAGATCAAGGGGGCATCTCAGATACGCAGTATTTT.

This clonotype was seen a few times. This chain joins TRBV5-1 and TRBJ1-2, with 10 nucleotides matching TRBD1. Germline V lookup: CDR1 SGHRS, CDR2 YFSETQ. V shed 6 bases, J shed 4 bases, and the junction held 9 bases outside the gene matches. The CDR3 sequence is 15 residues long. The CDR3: CASTYLTGGLYGYTF. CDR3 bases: TGCGCCAGCACCTATTTGACAGGGGGCCTCTATGGCTACACCTTC.

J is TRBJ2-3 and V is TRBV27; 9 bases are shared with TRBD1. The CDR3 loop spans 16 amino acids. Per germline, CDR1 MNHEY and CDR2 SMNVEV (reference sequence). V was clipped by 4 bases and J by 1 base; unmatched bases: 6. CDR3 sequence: CASSSRQGVGTDTQYF. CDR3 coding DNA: TGTGCCAGCAGTTCAAGACAGGGGGTTGGCACAGATACGCAGTATTTT.

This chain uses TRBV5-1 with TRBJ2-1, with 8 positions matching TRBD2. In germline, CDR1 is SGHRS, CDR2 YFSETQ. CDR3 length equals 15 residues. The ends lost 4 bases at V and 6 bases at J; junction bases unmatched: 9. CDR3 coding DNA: TGCGCCAGCAGCCCCTCGGGACTAGTGGGCAATGAGCAGTTCTTC. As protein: CASSPSGLVGNEQFF.

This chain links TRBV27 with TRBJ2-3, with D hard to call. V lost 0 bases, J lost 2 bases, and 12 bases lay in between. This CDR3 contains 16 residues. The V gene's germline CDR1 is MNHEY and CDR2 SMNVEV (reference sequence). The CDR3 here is CASSLSAYSPTDTQYF. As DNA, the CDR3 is TGTGCCAGCAGTTTATCTGCCTACTCCCCCACAGATACGCAGTATTTT.

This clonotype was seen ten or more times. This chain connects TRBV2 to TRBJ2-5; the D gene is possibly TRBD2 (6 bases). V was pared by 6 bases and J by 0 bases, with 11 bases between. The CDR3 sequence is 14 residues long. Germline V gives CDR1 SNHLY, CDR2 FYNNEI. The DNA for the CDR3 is TGTGCCAGCAGCGGAGGGTCGTACCAAGAGACCCAGTACTTC. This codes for CASSGGSYQETQYF.

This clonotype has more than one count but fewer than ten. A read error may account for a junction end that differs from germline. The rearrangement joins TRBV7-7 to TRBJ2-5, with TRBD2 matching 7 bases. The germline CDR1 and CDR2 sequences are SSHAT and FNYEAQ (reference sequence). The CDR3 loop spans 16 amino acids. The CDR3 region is CASSLGPGTNQETQYF. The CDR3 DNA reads TGTGCTAGCAGCTTAGGTCCCGGGACTAACCAAGAGACCCAGTACTTC.

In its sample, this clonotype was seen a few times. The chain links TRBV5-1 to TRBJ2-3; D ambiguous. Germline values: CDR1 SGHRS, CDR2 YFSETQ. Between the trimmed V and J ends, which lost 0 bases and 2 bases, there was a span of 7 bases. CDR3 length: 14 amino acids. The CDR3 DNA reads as TGCGCCAGCAGCTTGGATGGATACACAGATACGCAGTATTTT. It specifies CASSLDGYTDTQYF.

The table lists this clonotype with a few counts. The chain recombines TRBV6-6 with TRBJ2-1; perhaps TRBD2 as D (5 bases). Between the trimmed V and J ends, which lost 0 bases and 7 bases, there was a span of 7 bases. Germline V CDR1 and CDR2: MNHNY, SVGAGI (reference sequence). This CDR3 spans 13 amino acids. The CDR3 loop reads CASSYSTKNEQFF. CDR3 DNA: TGTGCCAGCAGTTACTCGACTAAGAATGAGCAGTTCTTC.

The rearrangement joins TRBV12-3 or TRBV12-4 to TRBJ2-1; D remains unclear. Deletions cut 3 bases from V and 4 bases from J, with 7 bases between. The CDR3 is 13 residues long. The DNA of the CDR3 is TGTGCCAGCAGTTTTGGTAAATACAATGAGCAGTTCTTC. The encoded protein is CASSFGKYNEQFF.

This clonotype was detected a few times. The CDR3 is CSARTGVGSPLHF. DNA of the CDR3: TGCAGTGCAAGGACAGGGGTGGGATCACCCCTCCACTTT. V gene TRBV20-1 combines with J gene TRBJ1-6; 9 nucleotides align to TRBD1. The J segment lost 10 bases and the V segment lost 6 bases, leaving 7 bases of the junction unmatched. The germline V gene has CDR1 DFQATT and CDR2 SNEGSKA (reference sequence). This CDR3 has 13 amino acids.

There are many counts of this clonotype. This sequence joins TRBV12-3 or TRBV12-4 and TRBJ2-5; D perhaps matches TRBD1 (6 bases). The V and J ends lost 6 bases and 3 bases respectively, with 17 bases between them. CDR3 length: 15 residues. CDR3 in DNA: TGTGCCAGCAGACCCGGGGCAGGGGTTGAAGAGACCCAGTACTTC. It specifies CASRPGAGVEETQYF.

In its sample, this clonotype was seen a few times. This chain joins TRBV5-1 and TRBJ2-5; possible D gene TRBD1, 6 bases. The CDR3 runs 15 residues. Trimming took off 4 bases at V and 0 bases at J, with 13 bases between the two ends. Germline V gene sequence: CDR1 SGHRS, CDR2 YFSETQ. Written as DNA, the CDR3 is TGCGCCAGCAGCACCGGGACAAAGTACCAAGAGACCCAGTACTTC. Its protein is CASSTGTKYQETQYF. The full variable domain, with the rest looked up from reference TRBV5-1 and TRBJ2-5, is KAGVTQTPRYLIKTRGQQVTLSCSPISGHRSVSWYQQTPGQGLQFLFEYFSETQRNKGNFPGRFSGRQFSNSRSEMNVSTLELGDSALYLCASSTGTKYQETQYFGPGTRLLVL.